This T cell receptor beta chain came from a study of blood T cells in healthy people across ages. The CDR3 has 11 amino acids. Germline V gene data show CDR1 as SNHLY and CDR2 as FYNNEI. V lost 7 bases to trimming and J lost 4 bases, with 7 bases between them. The second PCR ran about 6 to 11 cycles with a sample-barcoded 5' primer and J-beta primers. Per-sample output comprised a minimum of 2.5 million paired-end reads containing CDR3. TCRdb reprocessed the 5' RACE reads via MiXCR and lists one record per CDR3 protein. The sample has around 670,000 distinct CDR3 sequences, approximately 30% seen once. Each donor was a healthy Caucasian individual from Russia, aged roughly 6 to 90. The study, taken as a whole, reports: Strong correlation existed between TCR beta diversity and naive T cell percentage.

Comment on this clonotype: Its antigen is as yet unknown.

The chain employs TRBV2 and TRBJ1-2; D remains unclear. This clonotype was obtained from a woman over 75 in good health. The specimen was blood. The CDR3: CASTPFYGYTF. The DNA for the CDR3 is TGTGCCAGCACCCCGTTCTATGGCTACACCTTC.